This is a list of T cell receptor beta chains from one sample in a study of blood T cells in healthy people across ages. MiXCR was run by TCRdb on the 5' RACE reads, yielding one entry per CDR3 protein. The data contain 650,000 to 700,000 distinct CDR3 sequences, around 50% of them singletons. Sequenced material: blood. Source of these receptors: an elderly woman in good health. CDR3s leave out the opening cysteine and the closing phenylalanine or tryptophan. The order of the fields is CDR3 protein, V gene.

cdr3_aa: ASSPRRVSTDMQY; v_call: TRBV7-8
cdr3_aa: ASSPGTSGTNEQF; v_call: TRBV5-1
cdr3_aa: ASSRLGASGIHNEQF; v_call: TRBV6-6
cdr3_aa: ASSRNIGGRNEQF; v_call: TRBV4-2
cdr3_aa: ASSPLGLAGGPGETQY; v_call: TRBV3-1
cdr3_aa: ASSLAATGPYGYT; v_call: TRBV5-1
cdr3_aa: SVGLGGEQF; v_call: TRBV29-1
cdr3_aa: STSGTGNEQF; v_call: TRBV29-1
cdr3_aa: ASSPRDTAYEQY; v_call: TRBV18
cdr3_aa: SAPTDDYGYT; v_call: TRBV29-1
cdr3_aa: ASSTLYNEQF; v_call: TRBV9
cdr3_aa: ASSEASSVDTQY; v_call: TRBV2
cdr3_aa: ASSQKGTVQF; v_call: TRBV3-1
cdr3_aa: ASSSTGREKETQY; v_call: TRBV7-2
cdr3_aa: SVEGSGGSYNEQF; v_call: TRBV29-1
cdr3_aa: ASSERSVTSREQY; v_call: TRBV14
cdr3_aa: SATPFILDTQY; v_call: TRBV20-1
cdr3_aa: SARGLFTNTQY; v_call: TRBV20-1
cdr3_aa: SARERGTYNEQF; v_call: TRBV20-1
cdr3_aa: SVEEAGKPYEQY; v_call: TRBV29-1
cdr3_aa: ASSSQVAGAYEQY; v_call: TRBV7-2
cdr3_aa: SASPGYSYEQY; v_call: TRBV20-1
cdr3_aa: AGSQAEGRRPYEQY; v_call: TRBV3-1
cdr3_aa: AGSRTGELF; v_call: TRBV28
cdr3_aa: SASGRAEF; v_call: TRBV20-1
cdr3_aa: ASRGQGATTYEQY; v_call: TRBV6-5
cdr3_aa: SVALGVTRGDIQY; v_call: TRBV29-1
cdr3_aa: ASGSGGRTDTQY; v_call: TRBV12-3/TRBV12-4
cdr3_aa: ASSLAGLATYEQF; v_call: TRBV5-1
cdr3_aa: ASSLGLQLQETQY; v_call: TRBV7-6
cdr3_aa: ASSLAGTGSGQETQY; v_call: TRBV5-1